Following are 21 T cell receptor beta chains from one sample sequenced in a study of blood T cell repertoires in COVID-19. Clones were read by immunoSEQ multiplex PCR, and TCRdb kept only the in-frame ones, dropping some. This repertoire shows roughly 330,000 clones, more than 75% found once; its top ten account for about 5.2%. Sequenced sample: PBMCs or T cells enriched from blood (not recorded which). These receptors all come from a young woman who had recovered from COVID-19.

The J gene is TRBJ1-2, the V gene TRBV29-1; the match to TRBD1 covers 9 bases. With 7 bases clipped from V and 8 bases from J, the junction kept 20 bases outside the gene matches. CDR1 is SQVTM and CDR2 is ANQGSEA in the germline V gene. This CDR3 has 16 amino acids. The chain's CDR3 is CSGWGATGTGRQGYTF. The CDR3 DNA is TGCAGCGGCTGGGGGGCCACCGGGACAGGGAGACAGGGCTACACCTTC.

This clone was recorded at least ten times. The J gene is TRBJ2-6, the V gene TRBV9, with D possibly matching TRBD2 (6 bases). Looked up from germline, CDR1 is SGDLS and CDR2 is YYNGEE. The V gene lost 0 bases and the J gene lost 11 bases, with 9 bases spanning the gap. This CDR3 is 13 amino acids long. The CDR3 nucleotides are TGTGCCAGCAGCGTAGAGGAGGGTGACGTCCTGACTTTC. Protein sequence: CASSVEEGDVLTF.

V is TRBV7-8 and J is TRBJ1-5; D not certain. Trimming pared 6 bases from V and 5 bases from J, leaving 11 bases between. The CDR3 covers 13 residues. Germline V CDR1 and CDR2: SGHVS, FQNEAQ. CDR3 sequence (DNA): TGTGCCAGCAGTCGGTCCCCCGATCAGCCCCAGCATTTT. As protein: CASSRSPDQPQHF.

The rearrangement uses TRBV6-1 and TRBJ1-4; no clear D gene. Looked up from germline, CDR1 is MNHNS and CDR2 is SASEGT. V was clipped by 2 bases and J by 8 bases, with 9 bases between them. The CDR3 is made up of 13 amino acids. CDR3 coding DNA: TGTGCCAGCAGTGAACTTACTGTGGAAAAACTGTTTTTT. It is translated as CASSELTVEKLFF.

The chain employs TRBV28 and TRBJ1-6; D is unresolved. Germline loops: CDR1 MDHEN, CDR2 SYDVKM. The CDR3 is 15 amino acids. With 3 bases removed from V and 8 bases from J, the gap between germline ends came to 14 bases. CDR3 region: CASSLSGIYHSPLHF. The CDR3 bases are TGTGCCAGCAGTTTGTCGGGGATTTATCATTCACCCCTCCACTTT.

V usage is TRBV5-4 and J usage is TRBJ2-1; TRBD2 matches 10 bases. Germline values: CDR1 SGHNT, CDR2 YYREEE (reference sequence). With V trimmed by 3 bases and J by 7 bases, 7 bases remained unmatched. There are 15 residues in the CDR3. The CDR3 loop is CASSSSGGAGNEQFF. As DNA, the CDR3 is TGTGCCAGCAGCTCCAGCGGGGGGGCCGGGAATGAGCAGTTCTTC.

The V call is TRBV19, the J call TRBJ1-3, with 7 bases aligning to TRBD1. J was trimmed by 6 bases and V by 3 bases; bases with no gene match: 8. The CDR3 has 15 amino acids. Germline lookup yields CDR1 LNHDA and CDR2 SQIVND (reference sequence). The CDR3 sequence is CASSILQGISNTIYF. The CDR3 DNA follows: TGTGCCAGTAGTATTTTACAGGGGATTTCAAACACCATATATTTT.

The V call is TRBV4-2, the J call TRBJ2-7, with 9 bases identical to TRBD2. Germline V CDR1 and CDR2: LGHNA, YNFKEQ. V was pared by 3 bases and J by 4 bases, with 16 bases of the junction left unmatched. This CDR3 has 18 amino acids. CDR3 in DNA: TGTGCCAGCAGCCAGTATGGTCGGCGGGGGGGCCCGGGGTACGAGCAGTACTTC. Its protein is CASSQYGRRGGPGYEQYF.

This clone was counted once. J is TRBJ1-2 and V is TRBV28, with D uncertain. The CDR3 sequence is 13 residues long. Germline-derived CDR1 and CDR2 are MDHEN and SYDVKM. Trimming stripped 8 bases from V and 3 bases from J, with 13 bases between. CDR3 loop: CASGTTSYYGYTF. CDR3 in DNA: TGTGCCAGCGGAACTACGAGCTACTATGGCTACACCTTC.

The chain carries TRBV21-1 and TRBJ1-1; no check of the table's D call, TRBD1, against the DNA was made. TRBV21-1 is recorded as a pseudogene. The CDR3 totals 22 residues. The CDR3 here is CASSKPDQERTGGPLMNTEAFF. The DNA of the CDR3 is TGTGCCAGCAGCAAACCCGACCAGGAGCGGACAGGGGGGCCTTTAATGAACACTGAAGCTTTCTTT.

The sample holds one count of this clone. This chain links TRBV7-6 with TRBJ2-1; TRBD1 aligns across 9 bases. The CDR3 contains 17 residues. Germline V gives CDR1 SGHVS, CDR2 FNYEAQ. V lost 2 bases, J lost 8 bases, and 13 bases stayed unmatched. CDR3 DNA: TGTGCCAGCAGCTTAACAGACAGGGGGACCTTACACGATGAGCAGTTCTTC. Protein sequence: CASSLTDRGTLHDEQFF.

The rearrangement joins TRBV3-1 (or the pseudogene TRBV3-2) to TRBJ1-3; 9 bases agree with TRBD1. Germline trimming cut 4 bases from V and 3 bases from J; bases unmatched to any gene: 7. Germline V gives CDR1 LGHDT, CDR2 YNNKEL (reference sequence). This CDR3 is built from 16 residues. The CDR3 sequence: CASSRLQGASGNTIYF. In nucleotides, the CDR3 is TGTGCCAGCAGCCGCCTACAGGGGGCAAGTGGAAACACCATATATTTT.

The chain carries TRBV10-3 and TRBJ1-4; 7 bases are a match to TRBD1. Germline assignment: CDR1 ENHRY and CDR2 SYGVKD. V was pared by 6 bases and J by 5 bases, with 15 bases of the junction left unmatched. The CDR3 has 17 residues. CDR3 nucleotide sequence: TGTGCCATCAGCCCACGCGCGAGGGGGACAGAAAATGAAAAACTGTTTTTT. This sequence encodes CAISPRARGTENEKLFF.

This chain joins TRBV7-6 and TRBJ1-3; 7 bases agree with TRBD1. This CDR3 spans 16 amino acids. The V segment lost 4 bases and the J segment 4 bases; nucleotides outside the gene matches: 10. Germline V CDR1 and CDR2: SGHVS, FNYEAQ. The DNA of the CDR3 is TGTGCCAGCAGCTCCCGACAGGGACTGGGAGGAAACACCATATATTTT. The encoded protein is CASSSRQGLGGNTIYF.

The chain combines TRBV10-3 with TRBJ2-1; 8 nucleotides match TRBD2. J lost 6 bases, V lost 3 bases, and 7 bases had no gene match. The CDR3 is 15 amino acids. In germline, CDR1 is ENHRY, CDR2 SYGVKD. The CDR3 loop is CAISDGVAGRNEQFF. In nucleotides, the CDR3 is TGTGCCATCAGTGATGGGGTAGCGGGGCGCAATGAGCAGTTCTTC.

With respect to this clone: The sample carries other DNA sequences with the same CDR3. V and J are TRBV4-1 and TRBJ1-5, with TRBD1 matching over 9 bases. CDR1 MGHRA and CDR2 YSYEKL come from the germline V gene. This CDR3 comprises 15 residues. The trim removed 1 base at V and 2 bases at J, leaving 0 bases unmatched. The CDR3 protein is CASSQGTGGNQPQHF. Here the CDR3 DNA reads TGCGCCAGCAGCCAAGGGACAGGGGGCAATCAGCCCCAGCATTTT.

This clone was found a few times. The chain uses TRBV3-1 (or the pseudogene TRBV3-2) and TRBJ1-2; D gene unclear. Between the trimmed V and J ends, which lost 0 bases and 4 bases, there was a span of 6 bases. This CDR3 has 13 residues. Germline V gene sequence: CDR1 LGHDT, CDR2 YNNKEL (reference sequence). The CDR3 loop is CASSQERIYGYTF. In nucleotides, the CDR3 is TGTGCCAGCAGCCAAGAGCGCATCTATGGCTACACCTTC.

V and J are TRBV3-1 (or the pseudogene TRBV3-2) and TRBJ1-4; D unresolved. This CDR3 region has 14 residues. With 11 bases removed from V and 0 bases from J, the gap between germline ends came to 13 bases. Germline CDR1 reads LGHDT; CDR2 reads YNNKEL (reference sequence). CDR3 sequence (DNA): TGTGCCCGCCGGGAGGAGGCAACTAATGAAAAACTGTTTTTT. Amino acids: CARREEATNEKLFF.

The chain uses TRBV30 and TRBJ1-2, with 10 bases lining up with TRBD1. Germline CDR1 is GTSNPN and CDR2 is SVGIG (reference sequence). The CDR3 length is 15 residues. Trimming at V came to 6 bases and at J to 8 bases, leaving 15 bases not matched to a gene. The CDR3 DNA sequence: TGTGCCTGCCCCCTCCGCCGACAGGGGGCGAGGGGCTACACCTTC. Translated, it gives CACPLRRQGARGYTF. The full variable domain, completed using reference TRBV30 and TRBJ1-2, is SQTIHQWPATLVQPVGSPLSLECTVEGTSNPNLYWYRQAAGRGLQLLFYSVGIGQISSEVPQNLSASRPQDRQFILSSKKLLLSDSGFYLCACPLRRQGARGYTFGSGTRLTVV.

The CDR3 is CSARVNWSQFF. The CDR3 DNA sequence: TGCAGTGCTAGAGTTAACTGGTCGCAGTTCTTC. The rearrangement uses TRBV20-1 and TRBJ2-1; no definite D call. CDR3 length: 11 residues. Looked up from germline, CDR1 is DFQATT and CDR2 is SNEGSKA (reference sequence). Deletions cut 1 base from V and 12 bases from J, with 10 bases between.

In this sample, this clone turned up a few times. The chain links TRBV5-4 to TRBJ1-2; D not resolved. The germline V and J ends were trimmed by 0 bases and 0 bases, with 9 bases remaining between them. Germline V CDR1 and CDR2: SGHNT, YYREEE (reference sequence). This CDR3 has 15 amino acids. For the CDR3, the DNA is TGTGCCAGCAGCTTGGGAGGTGCTGCTAACTATGGCTACACCTTC. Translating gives CASSLGGAANYGYTF.